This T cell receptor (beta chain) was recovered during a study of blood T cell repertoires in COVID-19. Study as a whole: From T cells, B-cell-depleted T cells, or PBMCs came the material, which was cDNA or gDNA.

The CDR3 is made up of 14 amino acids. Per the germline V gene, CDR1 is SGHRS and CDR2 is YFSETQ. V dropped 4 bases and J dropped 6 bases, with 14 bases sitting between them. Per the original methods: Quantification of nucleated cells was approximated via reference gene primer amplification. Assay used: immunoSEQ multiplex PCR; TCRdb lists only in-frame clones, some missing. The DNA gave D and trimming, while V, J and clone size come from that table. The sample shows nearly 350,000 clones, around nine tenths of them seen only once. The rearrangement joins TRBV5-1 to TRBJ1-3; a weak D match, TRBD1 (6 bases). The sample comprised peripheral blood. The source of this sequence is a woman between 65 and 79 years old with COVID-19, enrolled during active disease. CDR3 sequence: CASSPGGQENTIYF. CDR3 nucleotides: TGCGCCAGCAGCCCCGGGGGGCAGGAAAACACCATATATTTT.